Reported below is one T cell receptor (beta chain). The antigen remains undetermined. TCRdb keeps only in-frame clones here, not all; method: immunoSEQ multiplex PCR. Of approximately 90,000 clones in the sample, about 85% were seen once. These data belong to a study of OX40 agonist ivuxolimab in advanced cancers. In the study overall: Treatment received earlier with anti-PD-1, anti-PD-L1 or anti-CTLA-4 agents was allowed, and roughly 40% had some.

This CDR3 is 14 amino acids long. V lost 6 bases and J 7 bases, leaving 16 bases between the germline ends. CDR1 is MDHEN, CDR2 SYDVKM, per germline. Overall study findings and caveats: Some nonresponders also had low normalized T-cell clonal expansion. Clones of CD4+ and CD8+ blood T cells grew by week 6 at doses of 0.1 to 3.0 mg/kg.

The TCR was taken from an adult with an advanced solid tumor such as melanoma, head and neck, liver or kidney cancer. The rearrangement uses TRBV28 and TRBJ2-1; unclear D gene. The material was CD4+ or CD8+ T cells sorted from blood, obtained in a trial of the OX40 agonist ivuxolimab. The CDR3 DNA is TGTGCCAGCAGCCGCGGATCGTCCTTTAATGAGCAGTTCTTC. Translated: CASSRGSSFNEQFF.